This T cell receptor beta chain was identified in a study of blood T cell repertoires in COVID-19. Study information: Sites in the United States, Italy and Spain provided acute and convalescent COVID-19 samples. T cells, B-cell-depleted T cells, or PBMCs supplied cDNA or gDNA.

V was cut by 1 base and J by 4 bases, with 6 bases left in between. The germline V gene encodes CDR1 SGHRS and CDR2 YFSETQ. CDR3 length: 13 residues. Authors' methods: Scientists estimated how many nucleated cells there were by amplifying reference gene primers. Here immunoSEQ multiplex PCR was the method, and the copy in TCRdb shows in-frame clones only, minus some. The D gene and trimming were derived from the DNA, and the V and J assignments and clone size from that table. The table lists tens of thousands of clones, 80% of them singletons. The clonotype comes from a woman over 75 with acute or convalescent COVID-19. Sequencing was carried out using peripheral blood. The chain joins TRBV5-1 to TRBJ1-5; D remains unclear. CDR3 loop: CASSLSGNQPQHF. The CDR3 DNA follows: TGCGCCAGCAGCTTGTCGGGGAATCAGCCCCAGCATTTT.